This TCR beta chain was obtained from a study of blood T cell repertoires in COVID-19. Study overall: Sites in the United States, Italy and Spain provided acute and convalescent COVID-19 samples. T cells, B-cell-depleted T cells, or PBMCs supplied cDNA or gDNA.

Followed longitudinally, the Seattle patients had been enrolled during active infection. V lost 2 bases and J lost 2; bases outside the gene matches: 5. CDR1 is KGHSH and CDR2 is LQKENI in the germline V gene. The CDR3 length is 16 residues. Authors' processing steps: The authors estimated nucleated cell counts from reference gene primer amplification. Profiled with immunoSEQ multiplex PCR; TCRdb holds only in-frame clones, not every one. V and J calls and clone size are those listed in that table; D and trimming were worked out from the DNA. The sample includes under 85,000 clones, roughly four fifths of them seen just once.

This chain links TRBV18 with TRBJ2-2, with 7 positions matching TRBD1. This clonotype was sampled from a middle-aged man with COVID-19, enrolled during active disease. Sequencing input: peripheral blood. CDR3 DNA sequence: TGTGCCAGCTCACCAAGGGGGCAGTTTAACACCGGGGAGCTGTTTTTT. Amino acids: CASSPRGQFNTGELFF.